This T cell receptor beta chain was profiled in a study of spatial heterogeneity in lung cancer. At the level of the study: Raw-read counts averaged over ten per unique TCR and UMI combination.

Noted time point: sample taken at primary tumor resection. Whole RNA obtained from tumor, nontumor lung or frozen PBMC underwent sequencing without sorting. TCRdb re-called the 5' RACE reads with MiXCR, one entry per CDR3 protein. The table records 12,000 or so distinct CDR3 sequences, around 15% of them present only once. This clonotype was picked up many times. The germline gives CDR1 SQVTM, CDR2 ANQGSEA. Trimming left V 3 bases short and J 4 bases short, with 6 bases between. This CDR3 spans 11 amino acids. This material consisted of PBMCs, taken at surgery. This TCR derives from a female donor with early-stage non-small cell lung cancer. The chain couples TRBV29-1 to TRBJ1-1, with unresolved D. For the CDR3, the DNA is TGCAGCGTTGAGGCGACCACTGAAGCTTTCTTT. This encodes CSVEATTEAFF.